The clone carrying this TCR beta chain appeared many times. Its specificity is unknown. The CDR3 extends over 16 amino acids. Germline loops: CDR1 DFQATT, CDR2 SNEGSKA (reference sequence). V gave up 3 bases and J gave up 0 bases; unmatched junction bases: 6. These data belong to a study of glioma-infiltrating T cells. Study-level points and caveats: Only very few CDR3 sequences appeared in both tissue and blood. Tissue-blood divergence was below expectation in non-neoplastic patients, above in gliomas.

The iRepertoire nested amplicon-rescue multiplex PCR amplified TCR alpha and beta CDR3s from RNA. TCRdb re-called the multiplex PCR reads through MiXCR, storing one row per CDR3 protein. The data show 95,000 to 150,000 distinct CDR3 sequences, with roughly 24% seen just once and about 16% held by the top ten. V and J are TRBV20-1 and TRBJ2-3; TRBD2 aligns across 10 bases. Material: glioma tissue, nonneoplastic brain tissue, or PBMCs (not recorded which). This clonotype was sampled from a human donor with low-grade glioma or glioblastoma, undergoing nonglioma brain surgery, or in good health (not recorded which). The CDR3 sequence is CSASSTSGASTDTQYF. For the CDR3, the DNA is TGCAGTGCTAGTAGTACTAGCGGGGCAAGCACAGATACGCAGTATTTT.